The clone carrying this T cell receptor (beta chain) turned up a few times. The sample originates from a study of sequential checkpoint blockade in melanoma. Study-wide background: Maintenance nivolumab came after either treatment sequence.

Sequencing used immunoSEQ multiplex PCR; TCRdb keeps in-frame clones, though not all of them. The sample shows under 20,000 clones, approximately 70% of them seen only once. Treatment here: randomized to nivolumab then ipilimumab (arm A) or the reverse (arm B). Germline values: CDR1 MNHNS, CDR2 SASEGT. The CDR3 covers 15 residues. Trimming removed 5 bases from V and 3 bases from J; junction bases left unmatched: 5. The J gene is TRBJ2-7, the V gene TRBV6-1; 12 bases are a match to TRBD2. The source material was CD8+ T cells sorted from blood (inferred from file names), sampled from a patient given nivolumab and ipilimumab in sequence. The receptor was isolated from a human donor with melanoma. CDR3 in DNA: TGTGCCAGCAGTCCCGGGACTAGCGGGTACTACGAGCAGTACTTC. It specifies CASSPGTSGYYEQYF.